This TCR beta chain was documented in a study of shared clonotypes between healthy human individuals (dated by TCRdb to the early 2020s). A note on the overall study: A few men and two women, aged 18 to 49 years, made up the cohort. For each donor, CD4 naive and CD4 memory were each run on three plates, CD8 naive on two plates, and CD8 memory on one plate. The study deeply sequenced blood TCR repertoires of five healthy adults to estimate repertoire size and the extent of clonotype sharing between individuals. Different laboratories and diverse techniques were used to prepare libraries and sequence TCR repertoires, to increase sequencing depth and limit assay-specific biases. Leukapheresis yielded between about 0.85 and 10 billion PBMCs per donor. What the authors observed across the whole study: Estimated clonotype richness was generally larger for naive than for memory subsets. Because the study included a small number of donors, the genetic and exposure-history diversity represented was limited. Higher generation probabilities were observed for clonotypes shared by all four sorted-subset donors than for non-shared clonotypes. When a few donors were compared, the shared fraction of clonotypes was 5% to 6.5% for naive CD4, 3.5% for naive CD8, about 2.5% for memory CD4, and 0.3% to 0.5% for memory CD8. Pairwise subsampling indicated that sequencing depth was expected to affect the degree of clonotype sharing among donors. Incomplete sequencing was indicated by rarefaction of sorted-subset datasets, despite the large sequencing depth. Only blood was sampled, and tissue TCR repertoires likely differ from those in blood.

Regarding this clone: Its antigen is unknown. No base quality values were provided; no much bigger clone lies one nucleotide off.

The CDR3 measures 15 amino acids from cysteine to phenylalanine. Only the CDR3 DNA stays, 45 bases, in frame from base 1. The germline V gene (reference sequence) yields SEHNR for CDR1 and FQNEAQ for CDR2. V and J are truncated by 1 base and 4 bases respectively, leaving an intervening sequence of 13 bases. CD8 naive samples consisted of CD45RO-negative cells that were positively selected for CCR7, yielding a CD45RA+CCR7+ population without TemRA cells. The donors were healthy, HIV-negative adults with no recently reported acute infections or vaccinations. All donors were Caucasian adults living in Nashville, Tennessee, USA. Blood was obtained by leukapheresis, after which PBMCs were separated by Ficoll-Histopaque density gradient centrifugation and cryopreserved in liquid nitrogen vapor phase. Purity and quantity of every magnetically sorted T cell population were checked by analytical flow cytometry. From each sorted fraction, genomic DNA was isolated and quantified by UV absorbance on a Nanodrop 2000c.

Using the deep immunoSEQ assay, TCR CDR3 regions were amplified from genomic DNA by multiplex PCR. Genomic DNA extracted from each cell subset was distributed evenly over all wells of several immunoSEQ 96-well plates, and each plate served as one replicate. For sorted subsets, roughly 200 ng of genomic DNA, equivalent to 25,000 to 35,000 T cell genomes, went into each replicate PCR. The purified libraries were quantified using a Qubit 3.0 fluorometer, sized with a Bioanalyzer 2100, and then quantified again using the KAPA Library Quantification kit. Each immunoSEQ 96-well plate was sequenced on its own single-read 150-cycle Illumina NextSeq 550 flow cell. The authors processed their data as follows. Because only junctional sequences without quality scores were contained in the immunoSEQ output, filtering matching that applied to full-length reads could not be performed. To assign V/J genes and CDR3, sequences were annotated using PyIR, a Python wrapper for IgBLAST v1.9, with IMGT germline references. Reads were removed for weak V/J assignments (E-value above 1e-6), missing CDR3, stop codons, out-of-frame junctions, or ambiguous translated residues. V3J clonotypes were defined as sequences sharing the same inferred V gene, J gene, and CDR3 amino acid sequence. The percentage overlap between two repertoires was calculated by dividing the number of shared unique clonotypes by the size of the smaller repertoire. Repertoire richness was assessed with RTK rarefaction, the Chao1 estimator, and Recon v2.1 estimates of unobserved clonotypes. For all TCRbeta clonotypes obtained by the gDNA method from four donors, generation probabilities were computed with OLGA. TCRdb limited this immuneACCESS table to in-frame rearrangements with V and J called. A share of clones is missing; checked studies link under half to unresolved V genes, and the rest is unexplained. V and J calls plus clone size are reproduced from that table; the DNA served to infer D and trimming. The sample table records around 1.9 million clones; 90% to 95% of these occur just once. The ten largest clones take up 1.5% to 2% of the sample.

Input material: naive CD8+ T cells from PBMCs. This specimen's cell subset or site label, per the study, means: CD45RA+CCR7+. This receptor chain uses TRBV7-9 and TRBJ1-1, with the D gene not confidently named. The receptor's source is a man in his late teens or twenties in good health. Some clones in this sample may be carry-over from other donors' samples. The base sequence is TGTGCCAGCAGCTTAGGAGGAGGGTTTAGCACTGAAGCTTTCTTT. This is translated as CASSLGGGFSTEAFF.